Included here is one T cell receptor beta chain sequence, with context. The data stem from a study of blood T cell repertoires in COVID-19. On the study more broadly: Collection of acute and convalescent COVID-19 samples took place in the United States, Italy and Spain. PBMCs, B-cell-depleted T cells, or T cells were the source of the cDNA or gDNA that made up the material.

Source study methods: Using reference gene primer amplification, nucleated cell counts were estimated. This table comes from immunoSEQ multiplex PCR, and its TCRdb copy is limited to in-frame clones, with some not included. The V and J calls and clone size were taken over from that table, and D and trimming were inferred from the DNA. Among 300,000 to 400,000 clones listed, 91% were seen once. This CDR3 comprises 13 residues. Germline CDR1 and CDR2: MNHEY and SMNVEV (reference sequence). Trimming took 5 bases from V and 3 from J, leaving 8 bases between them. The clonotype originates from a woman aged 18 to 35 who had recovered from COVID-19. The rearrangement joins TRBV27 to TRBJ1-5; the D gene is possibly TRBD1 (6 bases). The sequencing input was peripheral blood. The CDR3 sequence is CASSKGDNQPQHF. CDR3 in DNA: TGTGCCAGCAGTAAGGGGGACAATCAGCCCCAGCATTTT.